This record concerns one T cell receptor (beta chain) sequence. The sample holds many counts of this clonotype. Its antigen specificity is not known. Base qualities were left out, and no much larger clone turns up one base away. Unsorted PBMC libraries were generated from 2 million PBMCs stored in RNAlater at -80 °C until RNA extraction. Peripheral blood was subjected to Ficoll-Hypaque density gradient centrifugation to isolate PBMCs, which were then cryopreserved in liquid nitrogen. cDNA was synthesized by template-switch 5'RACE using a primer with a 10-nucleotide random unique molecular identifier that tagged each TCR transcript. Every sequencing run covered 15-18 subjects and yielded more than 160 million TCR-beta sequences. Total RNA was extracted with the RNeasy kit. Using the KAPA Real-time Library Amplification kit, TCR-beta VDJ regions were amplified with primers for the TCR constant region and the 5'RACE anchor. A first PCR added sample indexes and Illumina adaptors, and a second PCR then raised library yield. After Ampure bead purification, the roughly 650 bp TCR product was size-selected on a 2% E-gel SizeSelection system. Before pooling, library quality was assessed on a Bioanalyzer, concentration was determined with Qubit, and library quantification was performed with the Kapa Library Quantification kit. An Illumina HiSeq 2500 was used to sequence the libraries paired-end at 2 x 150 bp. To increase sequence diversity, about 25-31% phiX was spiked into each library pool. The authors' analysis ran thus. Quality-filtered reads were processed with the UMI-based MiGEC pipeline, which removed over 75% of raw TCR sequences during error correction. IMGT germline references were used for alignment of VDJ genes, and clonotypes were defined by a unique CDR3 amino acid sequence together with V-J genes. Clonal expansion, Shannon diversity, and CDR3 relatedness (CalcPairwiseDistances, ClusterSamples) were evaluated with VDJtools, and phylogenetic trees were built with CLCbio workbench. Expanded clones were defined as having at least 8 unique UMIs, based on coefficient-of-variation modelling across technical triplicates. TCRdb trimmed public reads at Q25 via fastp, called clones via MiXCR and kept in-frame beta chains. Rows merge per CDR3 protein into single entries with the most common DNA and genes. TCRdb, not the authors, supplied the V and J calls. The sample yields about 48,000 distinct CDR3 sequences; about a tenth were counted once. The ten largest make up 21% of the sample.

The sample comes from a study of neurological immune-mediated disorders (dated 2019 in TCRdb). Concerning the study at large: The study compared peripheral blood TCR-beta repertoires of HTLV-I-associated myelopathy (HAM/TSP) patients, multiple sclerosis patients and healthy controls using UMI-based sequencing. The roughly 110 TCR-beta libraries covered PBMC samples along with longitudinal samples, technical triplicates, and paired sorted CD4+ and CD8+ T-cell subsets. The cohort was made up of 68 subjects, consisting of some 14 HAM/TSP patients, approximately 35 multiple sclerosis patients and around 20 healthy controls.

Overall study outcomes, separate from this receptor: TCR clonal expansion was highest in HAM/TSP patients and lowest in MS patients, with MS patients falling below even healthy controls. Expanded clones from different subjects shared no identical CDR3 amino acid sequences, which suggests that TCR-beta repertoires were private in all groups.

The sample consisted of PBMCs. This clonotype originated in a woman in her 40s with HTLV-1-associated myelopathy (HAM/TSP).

The nucleotide sequence reads as follows: TGCGCCAGCAGCCAAGTGGCGGGGGGGCCGTATACGCAGTATTTT. This yields the protein CASSQVAGGPYTQYF. This chain is built from TRBV4-1 and TRBJ2-3; TRBD2 agrees with 9 junctional bases. CDR1 and CDR2 are drawn from the germline V gene: MGHRA, YSYEKL. The V end gives up 1 base and the J end 7 bases, leaving 6 bases in the junction not matched to a gene. Reading from cysteine to phenylalanine, the CDR3 counts 15 amino acids. The kept DNA is CDR3 alone, 45 bases in frame from the first base.